The 4 T cell receptor beta chains listed next were all sequenced from one sample in a study of blood T cell repertoires in COVID-19. Sequencing was performed with immunoSEQ multiplex PCR; in TCRdb, only in-frame clones are kept and a portion is missing. This table has 200,000 to 250,000 clones, over 80% appearing once. Sequenced sample: PBMCs or T cells enriched from blood (not recorded which). The source of these receptors is a woman between 40 and 50 years old who had recovered from COVID-19.

The chain is built from TRBV19 and TRBJ2-3; no firm D call. The CDR3 loop spans 14 amino acids. The germline V gene has CDR1 LNHDA and CDR2 SQIVND (reference sequence). V was trimmed by 5 bases and J by 0 bases, leaving 9 bases between them. The CDR3 nucleotides read TGTGCCAGTAGTCCTACTACGAGCACAGATACGCAGTATTTT. This encodes CASSPTTSTDTQYF.

The gene calls are TRBV7-8 and TRBJ2-3, with 11 bases aligning to TRBD2. With 4 bases clipped from V and 2 bases from J, the junction kept 5 bases outside the gene matches. Germline V lookup: CDR1 SGHVS, CDR2 FQNEAQ. This CDR3 comprises 16 residues. CDR3: CASSSALAGVTDTQYF. As DNA, the CDR3 is TGTGCCAGCAGCTCAGCACTAGCGGGAGTCACAGATACGCAGTATTTT.

V and J are TRBV28 and TRBJ1-4; no firm D call. The germline V and J ends were trimmed by 6 bases and 4 bases, with 21 bases remaining between them. This CDR3 contains 17 residues. The germline gives CDR1 MDHEN, CDR2 SYDVKM. CDR3: CASRGSYATEDNEKLFF. In DNA, the CDR3 is TGTGCCAGCAGGGGGAGTTACGCCACGGAAGATAATGAAAAACTGTTTTTT. The variable domain in full, with the rest retrieved from reference TRBV28 and TRBJ1-4, is DVKVTQSSRYLVKRTGEKVFLECVQDMDHENMFWYRQDPGLGLRLIYFSYDVKMKEKGDIPEGYSVSREKKERFSLILESASTNQTSMYLCASRGSYATEDNEKLFFGSGTQLSVL.

As DNA, the CDR3 is TGTGCCACCAGTGTCGGGTCAGGGGGTCCCGGGGAGCTGTTTTTT. Its translation is CATSVGSGGPGELFF. The V gene is TRBV24-1, the J gene TRBJ2-2; TRBD1 matches 7 bases. Germline CDR1 and CDR2: KGHDR and SFDVKD. The CDR3 contains 15 residues. Trimming cost V 5 bases and J 6 bases; bases outside gene matches: 8.